This is a list of T cell receptor beta chains from one sample in a study of T cells in Graves' hyperthyroidism and ophthalmopathy. One entry per CDR3 protein, called by TCRdb with MiXCR from the multiplex PCR reads. The data contain some 600,000 distinct CDR3 sequences, 40% to 55% of them seen just once; the ten biggest clones take up 8.2%. Sequencing input: peripheral blood or thyroid tissue (not recorded which). These receptors came from a young woman with Graves' hyperthyroidism. Both conserved end residues are part of each CDR3. Fields, in order: V gene, CDR3 protein.

V: TRBV7-8
CDR3: CASIGREGGRETQYF

V: TRBV10-3
CDR3: CASSYSTLIEQHF

V: TRBV20-1
CDR3: CSASRISARETQYF

V: TRBV25-1
CDR3: CASSAQGAGEKLFF

V: TRBV24-1
CDR3: CATSDLLNEQFF

V: TRBV29-1
CDR3: CSVQRGTNEKLFF

V: TRBV20-1
CDR3: CSASGRSELTETQYF

V: TRBV7-9
CDR3: CASSSNGLAAYAQYF

V: TRBV5-1
CDR3: CATSTGANVLTF

V: TRBV20-1
CDR3: CSVGQRSYEQYF

V: TRBV29-1
CDR3: CSVEPLGRDYEQYF

V: TRBV15
CDR3: CATSRGQGSEKLFF

V: TRBV5-5
CDR3: CASSLGRLGYTF

V: TRBV12-3/TRBV12-4
CDR3: CASSAQGYYGYTF

V: TRBV20-1
CDR3: CSARKDNSPLHF

V: TRBV20-1
CDR3: CSARVSGRSSSYEQYF

V: TRBV20-1
CDR3: CSARGKGVDQPQHF

V: TRBV7-9
CDR3: CASRPRQGAESEKLFF

V: TRBV11-2
CDR3: CASSGTGVGEQYF

V: TRBV29-1
CDR3: CSATGTAFYGYTF

V: TRBV29-1
CDR3: CSVDLGERDTEAFF

V: TRBV5-1
CDR3: CASSFTGTERTQYF

V: TRBV2
CDR3: CASSEKRGGRLNEKLFF

V: TRBV10-3
CDR3: CASSDWGVLNQPQHF

V: TRBV12-3/TRBV12-4
CDR3: CASSFGTSRTYEQYF

V: TRBV2
CDR3: CASSETTGRGDEKLFF

V: TRBV20-1
CDR3: CSARGGTGRAPLHF

V: TRBV7-8
CDR3: CASSSPGQGRPGELFF

V: TRBV11-1
CDR3: CASSPQDSYEQYF

V: TRBV15
CDR3: CATSRGPSGRNTGELFF

V: TRBV7-9
CDR3: CASSYKTRGRGEYEQYF

V: TRBV2
CDR3: CASNGANYGYTF

V: TRBV20-1
CDR3: CSARDRRLSNQPQHF